This T cell receptor beta chain appears in the sequencing data of a study of CD8 T cells in ankylosing spondylitis. Whole-study results and caveats: Disease-linked clones bore a CD8+ phenotype, appearing relatively rarely in peripheral blood. A motif of seven or eight highly homologous TCR beta variants was seen as apparently characteristic of ankylosing spondylitis blood.

V lost 4 bases, J lost 1 base, and 5 bases stayed unmatched. Germline CDR1 is PRHDT and CDR2 is FYEKMQ (reference sequence). This CDR3 spans 16 amino acids. Researchers built TCR beta libraries using quantitative 5'-RACE with molecular barcodes. TCRdb used MiXCR to reprocess the 5' RACE reads, holding one entry per CDR3 protein. The sample records approximately 540,000 distinct CDR3 sequences, roughly an eighth being singletons. Comments on this clonotype: Its antigen is not identified.

The source is a male donor with ankylosing spondylitis. Sequenced material: blood, either unsorted or a sorted T cell fraction (not recorded which). J is TRBJ2-1 and V is TRBV13; 9 bases align to TRBD1. Written as DNA, the CDR3 is TGTGCCAGCAGCTCTCCGGGACAGGGATCCTACAATGAGCAGTTCTTC. As protein: CASSSPGQGSYNEQFF.